This note documents a single TCR beta chain sequence. As yet, its antigen is unknown. This sample was included in a study of shared clonotypes between healthy human individuals. The authors loaded about 0.2 ug DNA, 30,000 to 35,000 T cell genomes, into sorted-subset replicate PCRs. Method: immunoSEQ multiplex PCR; TCRdb's copy keeps in-frame clones and lacks some. The repertoire consists of roughly 2.5 million clones, with more than 90% occurring once and the leading ten covering over 0.12%. The CDR3 covers 16 residues. Germline V gene lookup returns CDR1 SGHRS and CDR2 YFSETQ. Trimming shortened V by 0 bases and J by 7 bases, and 14 bases separated the two germline ends. Study-level points and caveats: Sharing across four donors was highest in naive CD4 (around 5%) and lowest in memory CD8 (about 0.4%).

Donors were Caucasian adults residing in Nashville, Tennessee, USA. Investigators divided CD4+ cells into CD45RA+ naive and CD45RA-negative memory subsets. This sequence originates from a young man in good health. The sample was naive CD4+ T cells sorted from blood. Sample subset: CD45RA+ positively selected. The chain carries TRBV5-1 and TRBJ1-6; no firm D call. The CDR3 loop reads CASSLGDHPANSPLHF. CDR3 bases: TGCGCCAGCAGCTTGGGTGACCACCCCGCAAATTCACCCCTCCACTTT. The full variable domain, its missing parts supplied by reference TRBV5-1 and TRBJ1-6, is KAGVTQTPRYLIKTRGQQVTLSCSPISGHRSVSWYQQTPGQGLQFLFEYFSETQRNKGNFPGRFSGRQFSNSRSEMNVSTLELGDSALYLCASSLGDHPANSPLHFGNGTRLTVT.